These T cell receptor beta chains were read from a single sample in a study of T cell repertoires in aging, cancer and after chemotherapy. A single record per CDR3 protein comes from TCRdb applying MiXCR to the multiplex PCR reads. The repertoire includes 2,500 to 3,000 distinct CDR3 sequences, about 25% of them detected once, and over 11% sits in the top ten. The sample consisted of blood. The receptors were sampled from a human donor with a solid tumor. Both conserved end residues are part of each CDR3. Fields, in order: V gene, clone size, J gene, CDR3 length, D gene, CDR3 protein, CDR3 DNA. The D gene is left open where the match is weak. Some rows mark clone size as missing; the rest say once, few, many or name a class of expanded clone.

v_gene: TRBV4-1
abundance: few
j_gene: TRBJ2-3
len: 13
d_gene: TRBD2
CDR3aa: CASRPSGVNTQYF
CDR3nt: TGCGCCAGCAGACCCAGCGGGGTAAATACGCAGTATTTT

v_gene: TRBV5-5
abundance: large
j_gene: TRBJ2-5
len: 13
d_gene: NA
CDR3aa: CASSHGAGETQYF
CDR3nt: TGTGCCAGCAGCCACGGGGCAGGAGAGACCCAGTACTTC

v_gene: TRBV28
abundance: NA
j_gene: TRBJ1-2
len: 13
d_gene: NA
CDR3aa: CASKTYGWSGYTF
CDR3nt: TGTGCCAGCAAAACCTACGGGTGGAGTGGCTACACCTTC

v_gene: TRBV24-1
abundance: few
j_gene: TRBJ1-2
len: 13
d_gene: NA
CDR3aa: CATSDPQVSGYTF
CDR3nt: TGTGCCACCAGTGATCCCCAAGTTTCTGGCTACACCTTC

v_gene: TRBV5-4
abundance: NA
j_gene: TRBJ1-1
len: 13
d_gene: NA
CDR3aa: CASSYREDTEAFF
CDR3nt: TGTGCCAGCAGCTACAGGGAGGACACTGAAGCTTTCTTT

v_gene: TRBV5-4
abundance: few
j_gene: TRBJ2-5
len: 11
d_gene: NA
CDR3aa: CASSLVGTVYF
CDR3nt: TGTGCCAGCAGCTTGGTGGGGACGGTGTACTTC

v_gene: TRBV12-3/TRBV12-4
abundance: medium-sized
j_gene: TRBJ1-3
len: 18
d_gene: NA
CDR3aa: CASRYPGFREDPGNTIYF
CDR3nt: TGTGCCAGCAGATATCCGGGCTTTCGGGAGGACCCTGGAAACACCATATATTTT

v_gene: TRBV6-2/TRBV6-3
abundance: NA
j_gene: TRBJ1-5
len: 17
d_gene: TRBD1
CDR3aa: CASTRQGASNSNQPQHF
CDR3nt: TGTGCCAGCACTAGACAGGGGGCGTCGAATAGCAATCAGCCCCAGCATTTT

v_gene: TRBV28
abundance: few
j_gene: TRBJ2-7
len: 15
d_gene: TRBD2
CDR3aa: CASSTAGGPINEQYF
CDR3nt: TGTGCCAGCTCGACGGCGGGAGGGCCGATAAACGAGCAGTACTTC

v_gene: TRBV29-1
abundance: large
j_gene: TRBJ1-1
len: 13
d_gene: NA
CDR3aa: CSVFENGDTEAFF
CDR3nt: TGCAGCGTTTTCGAGAATGGGGACACTGAAGCTTTCTTT

v_gene: TRBV7-9
abundance: NA
j_gene: TRBJ2-3
len: 12
d_gene: TRBD2
CDR3aa: CASSGGGDTQYF
CDR3nt: TGTGCCAGCAGCGGGGGGGGGGATACGCAGTATTTT

v_gene: TRBV13
abundance: medium-sized
j_gene: TRBJ2-1
len: 17
d_gene: TRBD2
CDR3aa: CASSLSGTPQRGNEQFF
CDR3nt: TGTGCCAGCAGCTTAAGCGGGACGCCTCAACGGGGCAATGAGCAGTTCTTC

v_gene: TRBV20-1
abundance: NA
j_gene: TRBJ1-5
len: 13
d_gene: NA
CDR3aa: CSAPDRVDQPQHF
CDR3nt: TGCAGTGCCCCGGACAGAGTAGATCAGCCCCAGCATTTT

v_gene: TRBV12-3/TRBV12-4
abundance: large
j_gene: TRBJ2-1
len: 16
d_gene: TRBD2
CDR3aa: CASSRTASSGYNEQFF
CDR3nt: TGTGCCAGCAGTCGGACCGCCTCTAGCGGCTACAATGAGCAGTTCTTC

v_gene: TRBV5-1
abundance: NA
j_gene: TRBJ2-3
len: 13
d_gene: NA
CDR3aa: CASSSGATDTQYF
CDR3nt: TGCGCCAGCAGTTCAGGGGCCACAGATACGCAGTATTTT

v_gene: TRBV27
abundance: NA
j_gene: TRBJ1-2
len: 13
d_gene: TRBD1
CDR3aa: CASRSTGGRGYTF
CDR3nt: TGTGCCAGCAGATCTACAGGGGGCCGCGGCTACACCTTC

v_gene: TRBV5-1
abundance: few
j_gene: TRBJ2-3
len: 14
d_gene: TRBD2
CDR3aa: CASSELAAPDTQYF
CDR3nt: TGCGCCAGCAGCGAACTAGCGGCGCCGGATACGCAGTATTTT

v_gene: TRBV19
abundance: NA
j_gene: TRBJ2-7
len: 14
d_gene: TRBD2
CDR3aa: CASSPGTSGYEQYF
CDR3nt: TGTGCCAGTAGTCCTGGGACTAGCGGCTACGAGCAGTACTTC

v_gene: TRBV19
abundance: large
j_gene: TRBJ1-5
len: 14
d_gene: TRBD1
CDR3aa: CASSASTGNQPQHF
CDR3nt: TGTGCCAGTAGTGCGTCGACAGGGAACCAGCCCCAGCATTTT

v_gene: TRBV11-1
abundance: NA
j_gene: TRBJ1-1
len: 13
d_gene: NA
CDR3aa: CASSLELNTKAFF
CDR3nt: TGTGCCAGCAGCTTAGAATTGAACACTAAAGCTTTCTTT

v_gene: TRBV2
abundance: NA
j_gene: TRBJ2-7
len: 15
d_gene: TRBD2
CDR3aa: CASRRTSGTGYEQYF
CDR3nt: TGTGCCAGCAGACGGACTAGCGGGACTGGCTACGAGCAGTACTTC

v_gene: TRBV19
abundance: large
j_gene: TRBJ2-7
len: 12
d_gene: NA
CDR3aa: CASSLTRERQYF
CDR3nt: TGTGCCAGTAGTCTGACAAGGGAGAGGCAGTACTTC

v_gene: TRBV6-4
abundance: NA
j_gene: TRBJ2-2
len: 14
d_gene: TRBD1
CDR3aa: CASSADRAAGELFF
CDR3nt: TGTGCCAGCAGCGCGGACAGGGCCGCCGGGGAGCTGTTTTTT

v_gene: TRBV9
abundance: NA
j_gene: TRBJ2-3
len: 15
d_gene: NA
CDR3aa: CASSVYATDTDTQYF
CDR3nt: TGTGCCAGCAGCGTATACGCGACCGACACAGATACGCAGTATTTT

v_gene: TRBV20-1
abundance: NA
j_gene: TRBJ1-5
len: 16
d_gene: TRBD1
CDR3aa: CSARSGGPMRNQPQHF
CDR3nt: TGCAGTGCTAGGTCAGGGGGGCCAATGAGGAATCAGCCCCAGCATTTT

v_gene: TRBV19
abundance: NA
j_gene: TRBJ2-3
len: 16
d_gene: TRBD2
CDR3aa: CASSTGTSLSTDTQYF
CDR3nt: TGTGCCAGTAGTACTGGGACTAGCTTAAGCACAGATACGCAGTATTTT

v_gene: TRBV18
abundance: medium-sized
j_gene: TRBJ2-7
len: 14
d_gene: TRBD1
CDR3aa: CASSTDREPYEQYF
CDR3nt: TGTGCCAGCTCAACGGACAGGGAACCCTACGAGCAGTACTTC

v_gene: TRBV29-1
abundance: once
j_gene: TRBJ2-6
len: 15
d_gene: TRBD1
CDR3aa: CSVAGTGVGANVLTF
CDR3nt: TGCAGCGTGGCCGGGACAGGGGTGGGGGCCAACGTCCTGACTTTC

v_gene: TRBV29-1
abundance: NA
j_gene: TRBJ2-7
len: 12
d_gene: NA
CDR3aa: CSGERDSNEQYF
CDR3nt: TGCAGCGGGGAGCGGGACAGTAACGAGCAGTACTTC